This TCR beta chain was found in a study of CD8 T cells in Susac syndrome. Study-wide results and limits: It was acknowledged in the study that the number of individuals who were included in its TCR sequencing and HLA analysis was relatively small.

An input of roughly 0.5 to 1 ug of RNA was subjected to reverse transcription using random hexamers. The CDR3 of TCR beta was amplified by immunoSEQ multiplex PCR across 54 Vbeta and 13 Jbeta. TCRdb re-analysed the immunoSEQ multiplex PCR reads in MiXCR, keeping a single row per CDR3 protein. The repertoire holds over 100,000 distinct CDR3 sequences, with 85% to 95% as singletons. To note about this clonotype: Its antigen is not identified.

Controls were healthy donors chosen to match patients in age and sex. TEMRA cells underwent FACS enrichment and CD8+ and CD4+ T cells underwent negative isolation. The V and J ends lost 6 bases and 5 bases, in that order; junction bases with no gene match: 10. This CDR3 spans 14 amino acids. Germline CDR1 and CDR2: KGHSH and LQKENI. The chain couples TRBV18 to TRBJ2-7; 7 bases match TRBD1. The source of this sequence is a human donor in good health. The sequenced sample was CD8+ T cells from PBMCs. The CDR3 loop reads CASSDDRVGNEQYF. CDR3 bases: TGTGCCAGCTCCGACGACAGGGTCGGGAACGAGCAGTACTTC. Supplemented by reference TRBV18 and TRBJ2-7, the full variable domain reads NAGVMQNPRHLVRRRGQEARLRCSPMKGHSHVYWYRQLPEEGLKFMVYLQKENIIDESGMPKERFSAEFPKEGPSILRIQQVVRGDSAAYFCASSDDRVGNEQYFGPGTRLTVT.